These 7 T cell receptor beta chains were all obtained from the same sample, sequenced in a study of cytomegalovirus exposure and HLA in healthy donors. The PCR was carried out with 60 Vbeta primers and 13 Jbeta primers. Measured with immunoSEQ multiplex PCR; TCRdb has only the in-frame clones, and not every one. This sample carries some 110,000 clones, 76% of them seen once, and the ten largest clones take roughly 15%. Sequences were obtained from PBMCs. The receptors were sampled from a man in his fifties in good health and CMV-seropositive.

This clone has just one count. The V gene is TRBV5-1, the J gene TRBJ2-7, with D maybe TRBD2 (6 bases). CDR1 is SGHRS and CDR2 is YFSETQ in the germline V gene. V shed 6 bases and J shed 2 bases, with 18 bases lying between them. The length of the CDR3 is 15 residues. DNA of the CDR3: TGCGCCAGCACCCCTTCTCAGGGAGGTCCCTACGAGCAGTACTTC. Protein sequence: CASTPSQGGPYEQYF.

This CDR3 reads CASSLSLGGSYEQYF. The CDR3 DNA reads as TGTGCCAGCAGTTTATCGCTAGGGGGATCCTACGAGCAGTACTTC. The V and J genes are TRBV27 and TRBJ2-7, with D possibly being TRBD1 (6 bases). The CDR3 sequence is 15 residues long. Trimming shortened V by 0 bases and J by 1 base, and 10 bases separated the two germline ends. Germline V CDR1 and CDR2: MNHEY, SMNVEV (reference sequence).

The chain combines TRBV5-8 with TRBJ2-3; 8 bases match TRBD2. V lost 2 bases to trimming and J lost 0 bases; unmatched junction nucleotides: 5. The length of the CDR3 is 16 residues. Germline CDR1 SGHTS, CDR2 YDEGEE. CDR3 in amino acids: CASSLGRGASTDTQYF. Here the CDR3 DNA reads TGTGCCAGCAGCTTAGGGCGGGGGGCAAGCACAGATACGCAGTATTTT.

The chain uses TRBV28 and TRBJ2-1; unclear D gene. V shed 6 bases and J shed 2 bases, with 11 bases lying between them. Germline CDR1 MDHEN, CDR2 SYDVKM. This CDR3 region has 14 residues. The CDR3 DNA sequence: TGTGCCAGCAGGGCACATATTACCTACAATGAGCAGTTCTTC. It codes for CASRAHITYNEQFF.

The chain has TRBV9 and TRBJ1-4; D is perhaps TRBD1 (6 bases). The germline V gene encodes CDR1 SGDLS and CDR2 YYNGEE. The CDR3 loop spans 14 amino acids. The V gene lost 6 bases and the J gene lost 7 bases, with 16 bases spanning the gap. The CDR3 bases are TGTGCCAGCACAAGACAGGCCGAACGTGAAAAACTGTTTTTT. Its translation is CASTRQAEREKLFF.

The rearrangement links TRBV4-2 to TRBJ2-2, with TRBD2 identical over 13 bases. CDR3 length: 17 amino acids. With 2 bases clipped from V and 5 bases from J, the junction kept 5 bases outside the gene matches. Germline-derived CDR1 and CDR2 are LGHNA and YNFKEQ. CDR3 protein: CASSQTSGRAGTGELFF. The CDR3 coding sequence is TGTGCCAGCAGCCAAACTAGCGGGAGGGCCGGGACCGGGGAGCTGTTTTTT.

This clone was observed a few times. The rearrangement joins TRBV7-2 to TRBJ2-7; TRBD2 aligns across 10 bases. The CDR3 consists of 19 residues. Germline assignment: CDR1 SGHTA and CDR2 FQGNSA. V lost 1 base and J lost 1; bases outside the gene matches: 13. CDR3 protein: CASSLVGWTSGRVSYEQYF. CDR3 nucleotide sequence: TGTGCCAGCAGCTTAGTTGGGTGGACTAGCGGAAGAGTTTCCTACGAGCAGTACTTC.